This T cell receptor (beta chain) is from a study of T cell changes during pregnancy in multiple sclerosis. V lost 5 bases, J lost 0 bases, and 4 bases stayed unmatched. This CDR3 region has 17 residues. Germline-derived CDR1 and CDR2 are MGHRA and YSYEKL. Here immunoSEQ multiplex PCR was the method, and the copy in TCRdb shows in-frame clones only, minus some. The sample yields 30,000 to 45,000 clones, 80% to 95% seen once. This TCR was recovered from a female donor with multiple sclerosis, enrolled in a pregnancy study. The chain carries TRBV4-1 and TRBJ2-3; 14 positions match TRBD2. The sequencing here drew on CD8+ T cells from peripheral blood mononuclear cells, taken after pregnancy. The CDR3 sequence is CASSYRLAGGSTDTQYF. CDR3 sequence (DNA): TGCGCCAGCAGCTACCGACTAGCGGGAGGGAGCACAGATACGCAGTATTTT.